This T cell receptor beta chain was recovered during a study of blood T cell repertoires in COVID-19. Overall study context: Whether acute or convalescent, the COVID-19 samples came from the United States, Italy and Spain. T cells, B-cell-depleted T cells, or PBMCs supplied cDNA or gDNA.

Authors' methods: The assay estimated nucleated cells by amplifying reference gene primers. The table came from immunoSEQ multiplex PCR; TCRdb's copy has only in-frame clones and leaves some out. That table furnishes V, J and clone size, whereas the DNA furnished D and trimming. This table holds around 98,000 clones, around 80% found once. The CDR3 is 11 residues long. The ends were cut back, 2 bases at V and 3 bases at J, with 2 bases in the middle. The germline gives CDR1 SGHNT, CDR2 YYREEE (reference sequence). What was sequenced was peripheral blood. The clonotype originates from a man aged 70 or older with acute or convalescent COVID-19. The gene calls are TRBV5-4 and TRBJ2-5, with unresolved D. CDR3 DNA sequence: TGTGCCAGCAGCTTCGAAGAGACCCAGTACTTC. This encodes CASSFEETQYF.